This T cell receptor (beta chain) was captured by sequencing in a study of beta chain features in type 1 diabetes. Study-wide points: Possible PCR preference for shorter templates applied equally to patients and controls. All four CD4+ subsets of Type 1 diabetes patients contained TCRB CDR3s that were moderately but significantly shorter.

The CDR3 is 11 residues long. Germline V gene data show CDR1 as ENHRY and CDR2 as SYGVKD. The ends were cut back, 2 bases at V and 11 bases at J, with 8 bases in the middle. As every portion of the isolated RNA was reverse transcribed, the sequencing read expressed TCRB transcripts. Profiling relied on immunoSEQ multiplex PCR, and the TCRdb table lists in-frame clones only, not all of them. The profile shows about 260,000 clones, around 65% of them singletons. Sorting that relied on CD45RO/CCR7/CD25/CD127/CD95/CD27 yielded CD4+ naive, central memory, regulatory and stem cell-like memory cells. Details on this clone: Its matching antigen is unknown.

The gene calls are TRBV10-3 and TRBJ2-3; D remains unclear. Sequencing used naive CD4+ T cells from blood. The receptor was derived from a man between 25 and 39 years old in good health. The CDR3 sequence is CAISEGRGQYF. The CDR3 bases are TGTGCCATCAGTGAGGGCCGAGGGCAGTATTTT.